The following is a T cell receptor (beta chain) sequence with its context. Its cognate antigen has yet to be identified. The sequencing machine was a NextSeq 550. The Human TCR Profiling Kit (MiLaboratory) was used to prepare UMI-labeled 5' RACE TRB cDNA libraries. cDNA synthesis used the entire amount of extracted RNA, and PCR amplification then used the entire amount of cDNA produced. Libraries were prepared in parallel using an identical number of PCR cycles. In the authors' own workflow: With a requirement of at least two reads per UMI, MIGEC and MiXCR extracted about 50,000 +/- 10,000 unique UMI-labeled TRB cDNA molecules per library. Each library averaged about 37,000 +/- 9,700 functional in-frame TRB CDR3 nucleotide clonotypes without stop codons. After downsampling to 5000 UMI-labeled TRB molecules per sample, diversity metrics, including normalized Shannon-Wiener and Chao1, were computed in VDJtools. For the central five CDR3 residues, VDJtools calculated physicochemical properties weighted by clonotype size, namely interaction energy, strength, volume and Kidera factor 4. Following TCRdb reprocessing, every CDR3 protein sequence forms one entry, and DNA is not provided. V and J calls and clone size were set by TCRdb, not the authors. The sample table records around 56,000 distinct CDR3 sequences. The top ten clones comprise around 0.4% of the sample.

For each CD8+ T cell subset, flow sorting was done in triplicate, and roughly 310,000 cells per subset went directly into RLT lysis buffer. To keep memory contaminants out, a stringent definition of naive CD8+ T cells was applied: CD45RO-CCR7+CD27+CD95-. Using standard density gradient centrifugation, peripheral blood mononuclear cells were isolated from buffy coats. A FACSAria III was used to flow-sort naive CD8+ T cells into CXCR3-negative and CXCR3-positive populations. Total RNA was extracted from sorted cells with an RNeasy Mini Kit. From the cysteine up to the phenylalanine, the CDR3 has a length of 13 residues. The record lacks a DNA sequence. The germline V gene (reference sequence) provides CDR1 DFQATT and CDR2 SNEGSKA. This specimen belongs to a study of CXCR3-negative and CXCR3-positive naive CD8 T cells (dated by TCRdb to the late 2010s). With regard to the full study: In total, roughly 140 million TRB reads were obtained, corresponding to roughly 1.5 +/- 0.3 million reads per library. Diversity and physicochemical repertoire analyses were performed on around 10 donors pooled from two independent experiments. The TRBV-TRBJ cluster analysis covered naive subsets from about five donors and memory cells from 3 donors. Results the study describes overall, beyond this receptor: Because surface CD5, which is linked to self-reactivity in mice, was comparable between the naive subsets, TCR interaction strength was also inferred from the physicochemical properties of TRB CDR3s. Repertoire diversity was comparably high in both naive subsets but much lower in memory CD8+ T cells. Compared with CXCR3-negative naive cells, CXCR3-positive naive cells had TRB CDR3s with higher hydrophobicity (lower Kidera factor 4), lower energy, and higher strength and volume indices. Similar TRBV-TRBJ usage was shown by naive CXCR3-negative and CXCR3-positive cells from the same donor, whereas distinct patterns were shown by memory cells. Freshly isolated PBMCs were used for most assays because CXCR3 expression partially decreased after cryopreservation.

Material for sequencing was naive CXCR3- CD8+ T cells from blood. The cell subset or site label for this specimen denotes: CD45RO-CCR7+CD27+CD95- naive CD8+ T cells lacking CXCR3 (TNR3-). The sequence joins TRBV20-1 to TRBJ2-1; without DNA, the TCRdb call of TRBD1 cannot be checked. This receptor was taken from a human donor in good health. Some clones in this sample may be carry-over from other donors' samples. CDR3 region: CSARPRAGNEQFF.